This T cell receptor beta chain originates from a study of monozygotic twins with inflammatory bowel disease. Findings and limits, study-wide: Sharing of clonotypes with others was lower in IBD patients than in healthy twins, and this was especially so with disease activity. Using the inverse Simpson index, IBD patients had lower TCRbeta diversity than healthy co-twins. Varied immunosuppressive treatments among patients may have increased repertoire variability.

Worth noting for this clonotype: Its antigen remains unknown.

TCRdb re-called the 5' RACE reads; one entry per CDR3 protein, DNA not given. The table lists just over 300,000 distinct CDR3 sequences, with 5.6% in the top ten. The CDR3 length is 14 residues. Germline V CDR1 and CDR2: MNHEY, SVGAGI. This chain links TRBV6-5 with TRBJ2-7. The source of this sequence is a human donor with ulcerative colitis or Crohn's disease, or a healthy co-twin of an affected twin (not recorded which). Sequencing was carried out using blood. This CDR3 reads CASSYFVGDYEQYF.